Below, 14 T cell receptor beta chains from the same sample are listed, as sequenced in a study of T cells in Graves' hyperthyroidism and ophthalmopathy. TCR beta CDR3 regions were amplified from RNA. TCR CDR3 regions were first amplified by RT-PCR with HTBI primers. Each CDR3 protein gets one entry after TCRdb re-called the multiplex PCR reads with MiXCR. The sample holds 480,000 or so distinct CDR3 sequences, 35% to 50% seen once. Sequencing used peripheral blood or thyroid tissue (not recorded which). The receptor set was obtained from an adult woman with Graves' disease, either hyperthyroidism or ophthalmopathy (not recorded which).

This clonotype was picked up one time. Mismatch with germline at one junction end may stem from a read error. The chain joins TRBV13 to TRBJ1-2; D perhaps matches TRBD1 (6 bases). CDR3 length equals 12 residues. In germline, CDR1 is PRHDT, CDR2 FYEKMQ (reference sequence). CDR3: CASSLAWGPLPF. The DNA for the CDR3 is TGTGCCAGCAGCCTAGCCTGGGGGCCCCTCCCCTTC.

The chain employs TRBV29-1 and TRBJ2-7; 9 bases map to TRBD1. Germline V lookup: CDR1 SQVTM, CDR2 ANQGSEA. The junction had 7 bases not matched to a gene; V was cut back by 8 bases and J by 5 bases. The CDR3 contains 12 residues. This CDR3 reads CSLGTGINEQYF. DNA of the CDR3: TGCAGCTTGGGGACAGGGATCAACGAGCAGTACTTC.

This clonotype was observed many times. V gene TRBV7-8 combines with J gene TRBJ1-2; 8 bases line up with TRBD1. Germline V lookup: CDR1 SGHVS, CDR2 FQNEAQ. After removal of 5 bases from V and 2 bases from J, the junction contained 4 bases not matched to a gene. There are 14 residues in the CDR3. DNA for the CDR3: TGTGCCAGCAGCCCCGGACAGGGAAACTATGGCTACACCTTC. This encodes CASSPGQGNYGYTF.

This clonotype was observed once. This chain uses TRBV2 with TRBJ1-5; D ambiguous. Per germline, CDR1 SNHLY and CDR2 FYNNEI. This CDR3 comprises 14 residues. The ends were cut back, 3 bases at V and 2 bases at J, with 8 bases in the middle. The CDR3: CASSETTRNQPQHF. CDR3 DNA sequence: TGTGCCAGCAGTGAGACGACGCGCAATCAGCCCCAGCATTTT.

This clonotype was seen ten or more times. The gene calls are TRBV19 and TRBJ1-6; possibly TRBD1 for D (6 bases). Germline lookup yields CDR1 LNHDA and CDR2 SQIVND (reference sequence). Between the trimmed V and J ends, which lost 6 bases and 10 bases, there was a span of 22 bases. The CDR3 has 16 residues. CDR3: CASRLSWGAFGSPLHF. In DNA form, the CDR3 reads TGTGCCAGTAGACTCTCCTGGGGGGCCTTCGGGTCACCCCTCCACTTT.

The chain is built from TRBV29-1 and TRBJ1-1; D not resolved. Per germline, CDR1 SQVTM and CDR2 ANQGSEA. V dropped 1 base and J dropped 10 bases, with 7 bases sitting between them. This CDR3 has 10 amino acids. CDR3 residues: CSVEGGTAFF. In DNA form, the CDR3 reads TGCAGCGTTGAAGGGGGAACAGCTTTCTTT.

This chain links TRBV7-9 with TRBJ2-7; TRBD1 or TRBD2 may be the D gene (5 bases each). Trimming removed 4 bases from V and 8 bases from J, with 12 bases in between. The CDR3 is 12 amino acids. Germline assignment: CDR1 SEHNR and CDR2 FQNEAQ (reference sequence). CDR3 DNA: TGTGCCAGCAGCTGGGGACCATACAAGCAGTACTTC. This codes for CASSWGPYKQYF.

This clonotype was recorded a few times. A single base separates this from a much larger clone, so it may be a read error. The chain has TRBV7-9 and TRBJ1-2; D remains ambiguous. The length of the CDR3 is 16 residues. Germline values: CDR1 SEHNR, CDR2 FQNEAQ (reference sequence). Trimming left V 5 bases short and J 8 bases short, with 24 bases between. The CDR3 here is CASSPAFRTANDGYTF. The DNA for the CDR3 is TGTGCCAGCAGCCCAGCGTTTAGGACGGCGAACGACGGCTACACCTTC.

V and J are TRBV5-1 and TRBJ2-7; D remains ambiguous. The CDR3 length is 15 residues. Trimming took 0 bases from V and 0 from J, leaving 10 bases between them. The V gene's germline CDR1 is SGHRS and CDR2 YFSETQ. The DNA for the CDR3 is TGCGCCAGCAGCTTGGATCCGGGCAGCTCCTACGAGCAGTACTTC. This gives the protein CASSLDPGSSYEQYF. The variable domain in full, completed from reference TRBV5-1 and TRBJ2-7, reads KAGVTQTPRYLIKTRGQQVTLSCSPISGHRSVSWYQQTPGQGLQFLFEYFSETQRNKGNFPGRFSGRQFSNSRSEMNVSTLELGDSALYLCASSLDPGSSYEQYFGPGTRLTVT.

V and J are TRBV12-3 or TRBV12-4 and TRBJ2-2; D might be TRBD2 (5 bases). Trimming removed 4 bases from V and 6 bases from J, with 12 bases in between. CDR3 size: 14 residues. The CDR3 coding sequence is TGTGCCAGCAGTTCCTCGGCGGGTCCCGGGGAGCTGTTTTTT. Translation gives CASSSSAGPGELFF.

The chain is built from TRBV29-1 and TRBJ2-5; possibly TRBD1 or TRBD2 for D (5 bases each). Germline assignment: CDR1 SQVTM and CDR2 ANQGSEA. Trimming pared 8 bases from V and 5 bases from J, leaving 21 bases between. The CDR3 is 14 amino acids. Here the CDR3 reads CSSPPGTRGETQYF. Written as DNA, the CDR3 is TGCAGCTCCCCCCCCGGGACCCGTGGTGAGACCCAGTACTTC.

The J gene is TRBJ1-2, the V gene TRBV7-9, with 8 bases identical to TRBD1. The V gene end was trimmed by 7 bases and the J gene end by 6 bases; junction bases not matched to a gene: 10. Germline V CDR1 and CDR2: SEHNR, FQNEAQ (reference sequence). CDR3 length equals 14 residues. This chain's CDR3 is CASTDPRQGNGYTF. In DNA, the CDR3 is TGTGCCAGCACCGATCCCAGACAGGGGAATGGCTACACCTTC.

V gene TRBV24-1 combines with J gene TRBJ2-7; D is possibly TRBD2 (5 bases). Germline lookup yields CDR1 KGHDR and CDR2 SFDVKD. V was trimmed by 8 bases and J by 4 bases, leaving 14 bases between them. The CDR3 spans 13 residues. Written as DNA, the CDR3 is TGTGCCACCATGGGGAGTGGCGAGTACGAGCAGTACTTC. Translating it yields CATMGSGEYEQYF.

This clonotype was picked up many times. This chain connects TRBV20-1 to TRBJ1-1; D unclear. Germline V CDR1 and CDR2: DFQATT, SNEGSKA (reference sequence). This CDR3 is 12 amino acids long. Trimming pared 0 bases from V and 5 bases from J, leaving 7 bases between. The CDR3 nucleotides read TGCAGTGCTAGAGAGGCGGAGACTGAAGCTTTCTTT. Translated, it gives CSAREAETEAFF.